This record concerns one TCR beta chain sequence. Its cognate antigen is unknown. These data are taken from a study of T cells after yellow fever vaccination. Synthesis of TCR cDNA relied on 5'RACE template switching, which attached a universal primer site and UMIs. TCRdb recomputed calls from the 5' RACE reads with MiXCR, one row per CDR3 protein. The sample has under 500,000 distinct CDR3 sequences, roughly a sixth seen once. Points from the study as a whole: Only a minor proportion of clonotypes was detected across both CD4 and CD8 compartments.

CDR3 length equals 13 residues. Trimming took 4 bases from V and 6 from J, leaving 10 bases between them. Germline V gene data show CDR1 as SGHTA and CDR2 as FQGNSA. This sequence joins TRBV7-2 and TRBJ2-1, with D unresolved. This specimen was PBMCs, taken before the yellow fever booster vaccination. This sequence was found in a man younger than 35 who received the YFV17D yellow fever vaccine. In DNA, the CDR3 is TGTGCCAGCAGCTCCCTAGTGATCAATGAGCAGTTCTTC. Its translation is CASSSLVINEQFF.